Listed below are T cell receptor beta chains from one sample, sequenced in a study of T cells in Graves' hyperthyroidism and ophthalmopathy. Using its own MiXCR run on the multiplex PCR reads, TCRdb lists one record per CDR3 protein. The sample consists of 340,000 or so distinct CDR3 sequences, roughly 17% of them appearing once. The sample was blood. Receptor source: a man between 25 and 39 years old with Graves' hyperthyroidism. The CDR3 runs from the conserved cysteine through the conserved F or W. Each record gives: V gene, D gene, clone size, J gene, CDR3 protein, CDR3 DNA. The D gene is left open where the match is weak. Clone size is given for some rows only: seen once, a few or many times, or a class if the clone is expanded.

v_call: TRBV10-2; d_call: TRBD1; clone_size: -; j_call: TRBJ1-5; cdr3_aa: CASSVQGLEPQHF; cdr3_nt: TGCGCCAGCAGTGTACAGGGGTTGGAGCCCCAGCATTTT
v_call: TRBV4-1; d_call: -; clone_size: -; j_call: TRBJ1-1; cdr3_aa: CASSQSGTLNTEAFF; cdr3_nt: TGCGCCAGCAGCCAATCCGGGACACTGAACACTGAAGCTTTCTTT
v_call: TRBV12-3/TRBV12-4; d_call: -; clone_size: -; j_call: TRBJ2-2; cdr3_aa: CANSSGGELFF; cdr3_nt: TGTGCCAACAGTTCTGGCGGGGAGCTGTTTTTT
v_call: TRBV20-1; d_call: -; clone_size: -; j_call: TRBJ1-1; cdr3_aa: CSARGRAGGHTEAFF; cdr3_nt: TGCAGTGCTAGAGGGAGAGCCGGGGGTCACACTGAAGCTTTCTTT
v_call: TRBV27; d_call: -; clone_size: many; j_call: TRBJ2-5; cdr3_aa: CASRGRAMETQYF; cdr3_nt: TGTGCCAGCCGGGGACGGGCGATGGAGACCCAGTACTTC
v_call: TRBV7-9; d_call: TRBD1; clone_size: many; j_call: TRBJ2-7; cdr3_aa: CASSLGGQGISPSYEQYF; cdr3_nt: TGTGCCAGCAGCTTAGGGGGACAGGGGATATCTCCCTCCTACGAGCAGTACTTC
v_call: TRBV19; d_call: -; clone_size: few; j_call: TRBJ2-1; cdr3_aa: CASKGQEQFF; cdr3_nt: TGTGCCAGTAAGGGGCAAGAGCAGTTCTTC
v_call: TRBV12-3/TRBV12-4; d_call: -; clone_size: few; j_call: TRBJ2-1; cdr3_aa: CASSLRGRVSPYNEQFF; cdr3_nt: TGTGCCAGCAGTTTAAGGGGGAGGGTGAGCCCCTACAATGAGCAGTTCTTC
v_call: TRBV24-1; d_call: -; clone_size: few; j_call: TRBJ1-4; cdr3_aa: CATSDPGPNNEKLFF; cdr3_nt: TGTGCCACCAGTGACCCGGGACCGAATAATGAAAAACTGTTTTTT
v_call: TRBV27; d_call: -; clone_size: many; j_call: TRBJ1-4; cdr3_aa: CASSVFKGEKLFF; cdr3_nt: TGTGCCAGCAGTGTATTTAAGGGAGAGAAACTGTTTTTT
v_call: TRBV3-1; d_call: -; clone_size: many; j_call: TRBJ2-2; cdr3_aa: CASSQEGGASGELFF; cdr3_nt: TGTGCCAGCAGCCAAGAGGGGGGCGCCAGCGGGGAGCTGTTTTTT
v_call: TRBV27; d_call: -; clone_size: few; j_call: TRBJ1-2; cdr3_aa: CASSYRRQGLNGYTF; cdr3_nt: TGTGCCAGCAGTTACCGGCGGCAGGGGCTAAATGGCTACACCTTC
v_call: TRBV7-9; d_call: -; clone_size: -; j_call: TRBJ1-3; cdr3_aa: CASSLLSGNTIYF; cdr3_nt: TGTGCCAGCAGCTTACTATCCGGAAACACCATATATTTT
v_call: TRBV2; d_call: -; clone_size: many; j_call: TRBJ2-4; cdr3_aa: CASSDRGVPYIQYF; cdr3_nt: TGTGCCAGCAGTGACCGGGGAGTACCTTACATTCAGTACTTC
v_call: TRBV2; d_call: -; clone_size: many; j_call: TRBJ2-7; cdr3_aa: CASSEAGGGEQYF; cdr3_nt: TGTGCCAGCAGTGAAGCGGGAGGGGGCGAGCAGTACTTC
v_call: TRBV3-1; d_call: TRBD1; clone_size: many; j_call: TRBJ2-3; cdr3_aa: CASSQAGTGGPDTQYF; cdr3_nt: TGTGCCAGCAGCCAAGCCGGGACAGGGGGCCCAGATACGCAGTATTTT
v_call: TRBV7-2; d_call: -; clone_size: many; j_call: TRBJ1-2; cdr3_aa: CASSLQGLDGYTF; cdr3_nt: TGTGCCAGCAGCCTCCAGGGCCTTGATGGCTACACCTTC
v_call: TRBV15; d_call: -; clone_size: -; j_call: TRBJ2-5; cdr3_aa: CATSKDGQIRETQYF; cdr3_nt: TGTGCCACCAGCAAAGACGGACAGATAAGGGAGACCCAGTACTTC
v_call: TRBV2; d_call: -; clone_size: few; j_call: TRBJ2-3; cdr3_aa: CASTRNGKDTQYF; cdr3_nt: TGTGCCAGCACCCGAAACGGGAAGGATACGCAGTATTTT
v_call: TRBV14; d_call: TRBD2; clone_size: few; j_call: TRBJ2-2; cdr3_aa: CASSQDPAGVLTGELFF; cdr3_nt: TGTGCCAGCAGCCAAGATCCAGCGGGAGTACTTACCGGGGAGCTGTTTTTT
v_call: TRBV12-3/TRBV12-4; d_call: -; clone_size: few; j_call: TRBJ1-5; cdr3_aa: CASSKFPGAGQPQHF; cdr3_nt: TGTGCCAGCAGCAAATTCCCCGGGGCAGGTCAGCCCCAGCATTTT
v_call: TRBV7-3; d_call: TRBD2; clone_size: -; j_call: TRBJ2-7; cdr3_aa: CASSPLAGRGYEQYF; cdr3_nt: TGTGCCAGCAGCCCCCTTGCCGGGAGGGGCTACGAGCAGTACTTC
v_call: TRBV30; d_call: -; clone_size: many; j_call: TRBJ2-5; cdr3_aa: CAWKAGKTQYF; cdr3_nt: TGTGCCTGGAAGGCGGGGAAGACCCAGTACTTC
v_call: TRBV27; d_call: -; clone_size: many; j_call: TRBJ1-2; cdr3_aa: CASSVVGGGSYGYTF; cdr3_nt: TGTGCCAGCAGTGTAGTTGGGGGGGGAAGCTATGGCTACACCTTC
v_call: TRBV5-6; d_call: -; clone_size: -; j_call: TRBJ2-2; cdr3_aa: CASSFRRATGELFF; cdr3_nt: TGTGCCAGCAGCTTTAGGCGGGCCACCGGGGAGCTGTTTTTT
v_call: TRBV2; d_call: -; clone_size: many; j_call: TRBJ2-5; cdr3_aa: CASSKSTGKETQYF; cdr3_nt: TGTGCCAGCAGCAAATCCACAGGGAAAGAGACCCAGTACTTC
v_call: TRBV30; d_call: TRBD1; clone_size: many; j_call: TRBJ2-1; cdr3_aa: CAWDTTGTGVDEQFF; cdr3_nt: TGTGCCTGGGACACGACCGGGACAGGGGTGGATGAGCAGTTCTTC
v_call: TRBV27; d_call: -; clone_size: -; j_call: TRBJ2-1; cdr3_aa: CASSFQGGHEQFF; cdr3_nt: TGTGCCAGCAGTTTTCAGGGTGGGCATGAGCAGTTCTTC
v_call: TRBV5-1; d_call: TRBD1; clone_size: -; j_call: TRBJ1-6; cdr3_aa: CASSLRQGQDSPLHF; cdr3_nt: TGCGCCAGCAGCTTAAGACAGGGACAGGACTCACCCCTCCACTTT
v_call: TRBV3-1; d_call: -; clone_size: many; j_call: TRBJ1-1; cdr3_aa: CASEAQGTEAFF; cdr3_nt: TGTGCCAGCGAAGCCCAGGGCACTGAAGCTTTCTTT
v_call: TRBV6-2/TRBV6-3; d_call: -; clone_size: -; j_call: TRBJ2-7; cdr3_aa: CASSYKPRTPEREQYF; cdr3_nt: TGTGCCAGCAGTTACAAACCCAGGACTCCAGAAAGGGAGCAGTACTTC
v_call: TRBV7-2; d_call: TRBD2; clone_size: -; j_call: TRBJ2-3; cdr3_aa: CASSRGLREALQIRSGQYF; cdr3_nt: TGTGCCAGCAGCCGAGGCCTGCGGGAGGCCCTACAGATACGCTCGGGCCAGTATTTT
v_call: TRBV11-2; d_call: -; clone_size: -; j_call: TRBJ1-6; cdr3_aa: CASSPRQSGNSPLHF; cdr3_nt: TGTGCCAGCAGCCCTAGGCAGTCAGGAAATTCACCCCTCCACTTT
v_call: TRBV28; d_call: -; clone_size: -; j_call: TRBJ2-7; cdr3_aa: CASSFFVVRGSRGYEQYF; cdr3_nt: TGTGCCAGCAGTTTTTTTGTGGTCAGGGGTTCCCGCGGCTACGAGCAGTACTTC
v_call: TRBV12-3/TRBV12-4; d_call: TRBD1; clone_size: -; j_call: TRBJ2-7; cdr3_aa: CASSPSGQQEQYF; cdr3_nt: TGTGCCAGCAGTCCCTCGGGACAGCAAGAGCAGTACTTC
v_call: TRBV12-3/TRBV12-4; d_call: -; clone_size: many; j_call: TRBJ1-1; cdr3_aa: CASSLGTAIPTFF; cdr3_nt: TGTGCCAGCAGTTTGGGGACCGCCATTCCCACTTTCTTT
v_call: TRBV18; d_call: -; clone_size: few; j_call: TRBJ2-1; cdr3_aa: CASSLAARSSDEQFF; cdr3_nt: TGTGCCAGCTCACTTGCCGCCCGTAGCTCCGATGAGCAGTTCTTC
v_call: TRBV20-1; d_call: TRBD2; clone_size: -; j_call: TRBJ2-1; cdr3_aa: CSAGGLAGESYNEQFF; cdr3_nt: TGCAGTGCTGGGGGACTAGCGGGAGAGTCCTACAATGAGCAGTTCTTC
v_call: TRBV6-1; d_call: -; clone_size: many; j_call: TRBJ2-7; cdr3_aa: CASRKGRGEQYF; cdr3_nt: TGTGCCAGCCGGAAAGGACGCGGCGAGCAGTACTTC
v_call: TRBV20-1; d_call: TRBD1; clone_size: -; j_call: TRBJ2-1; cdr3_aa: CSADRDRVHNEQFF; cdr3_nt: TGCAGTGCCGACCGGGACAGGGTTCACAATGAGCAGTTCTTC